A single sample gave rise to the 24 T cell receptor beta chains below, sequenced in a study of CD8+ T cells in alopecia areata. Treatment meaning: oral pan-JAK inhibitor, 5-10 mg twice daily. Extraction of RNA preceded its reverse transcription into cDNA, which served as the sequencing template. Clones were read by immunoSEQ multiplex PCR, and TCRdb kept only the in-frame ones, dropping some. Seen here are under 250,000 clones, 50% to 60% observed once, and the top ten hold 1.5% to 2%. The input for sequencing was CD4+ T cells sorted from blood, taken at week 4, from a patient treated with tofacitinib. The receptors shown here come from a human donor with alopecia areata.

V usage is TRBV7-2 and J usage is TRBJ2-5; 9 bases map to TRBD1. Germline trimming cut 5 bases from V and 1 base from J; bases unmatched to any gene: 8. The CDR3 consists of 16 residues. Germline loops: CDR1 SGHTA, CDR2 FQGNSA. In nucleotides, the CDR3 is TGTGCCAGCAGCCCGGGACAGGGAATACGCCAAGAGACCCAGTACTTC. Translated, it gives CASSPGQGIRQETQYF.

The chain is built from TRBV5-6 and TRBJ1-5; D is unresolved. V dropped 5 bases and J dropped 6 bases, with 18 bases sitting between them. Germline CDR1 reads SGHDT; CDR2 reads YYEEEE. The CDR3 runs to 15 residues. The CDR3 sequence: CASSSRRRPGQPQHF. Written as DNA, the CDR3 is TGTGCCAGCAGTTCAAGAAGGCGGCCAGGTCAGCCCCAGCATTTT.

In this sample, this clone turned up a few times. The chain joins TRBV6-6 to TRBJ2-3, with 9 bases identical to TRBD2. V gave up 5 bases and J gave up 5 bases; unmatched junction bases: 11. The CDR3 sequence is 16 residues long. CDR1 MNHNY and CDR2 SVGAGI come from the germline V gene (reference sequence). CDR3 region: CASSTLSGGQRDTQYF. The CDR3 region has the DNA TGTGCCAGCAGTACTCTGAGCGGGGGGCAAAGAGATACGCAGTATTTT.

The chain employs TRBV18 and TRBJ2-5, with D unresolved. V lost 2 bases to trimming and J lost 5 bases, with 12 bases between them. The CDR3 has 14 amino acids. Germline V lookup: CDR1 KGHSH, CDR2 LQKENI. The CDR3 DNA is TGTGCCAGCTCACCAGCTAGGTCCCTGGAGACCCAGTACTTC. Its protein product is CASSPARSLETQYF. Full variable domain (remainder filled in from reference TRBV18 and TRBJ2-5): NAGVMQNPRHLVRRRGQEARLRCSPMKGHSHVYWYRQLPEEGLKFMVYLQKENIIDESGMPKERFSAEFPKEGPSILRIQQVVRGDSAAYFCASSPARSLETQYFGPGTRLLVL.

V gene TRBV5-6 combines with J gene TRBJ1-1, with D possibly matching TRBD1 (5 bases). V was trimmed by 4 bases and J by 3 bases, leaving 22 bases between them. Germline V lookup: CDR1 SGHDT, CDR2 YYEEEE. The CDR3 extends over 17 amino acids. The CDR3 sequence: CASSLMARQSLYTEAFF. The CDR3 DNA is TGTGCCAGCAGCCTGATGGCGCGACAGAGCCTATACACTGAAGCTTTCTTT.

This chain connects TRBV4-1 to TRBJ2-7; 10 nucleotides match TRBD1. V trimming: 1 base; J trimming: 3 bases; junction bases outside the gene matches: 6. Germline V gene data show CDR1 as MGHRA and CDR2 as YSYEKL. This CDR3 contains 16 residues. DNA for the CDR3: TGCGCCAGCAGCCAAGTTCCGGGACAGGGGATCTACGAGCAGTACTTC. It yields the protein CASSQVPGQGIYEQYF.

This clone has just a few counts. The chain is built from TRBV11-2 and TRBJ2-3, with D unresolved. The CDR3 is 12 amino acids. Germline CDR1 and CDR2: SGHAT and FQNNGV. V shed 4 bases and J shed 5 bases, with 7 bases lying between them. DNA of the CDR3: TGTGCCAGCAGCTCTATGGTAGATACGCAGTATTTT. Its translation is CASSSMVDTQYF.

This clone was observed a handful of times. The V and J genes are TRBV6-5 and TRBJ2-1, with TRBD1 matching over 7 bases. This CDR3 has 15 residues. Losses at the gene ends were 2 bases for V and 9 bases for J; bases not matched to a gene: 10. CDR1 MNHEY and CDR2 SVGAGI come from the germline V gene. The CDR3 DNA follows: TGTGCCAGCAGTTACGGGACAGACTCTTGGGGTGAGCAGTTCTTC. Translating gives CASSYGTDSWGEQFF.

This clone was counted a single time. The chain has TRBV7-8 and TRBJ2-7, with D maybe TRBD1 (5 bases). The V gene's germline CDR1 is SGHVS and CDR2 FQNEAQ. The ends were cut back, 3 bases at V and 7 bases at J, with 10 bases in the middle. The CDR3 consists of 12 residues. CDR3 region: CASSFAQGEQYF. The CDR3 DNA reads as TGTGCCAGCAGCTTTGCCCAGGGAGAGCAGTACTTC.

This rearrangement joins TRBV4-3 to TRBJ2-7, with D possibly TRBD2 on 5 matching bases. With 3 bases removed from V and 4 bases from J, the gap between germline ends came to 16 bases. The germline V gene has CDR1 LGHNA and CDR2 YSLEER. The CDR3 has 15 amino acids. The DNA of the CDR3 is TGCGCCAGCAGCCAGGGCCGGGATCTATTGTACGAGCAGTACTTC. Translating gives CASSQGRDLLYEQYF.

The V and J genes are TRBV10-3 and TRBJ2-3; no reliable D call. From germline, CDR1 is ENHRY and CDR2 SYGVKD. This CDR3 has 11 amino acids. Between the trimmed V and J ends, which lost 7 bases and 4 bases, there was a span of 6 bases. The CDR3 DNA reads TGTGCCATCATCCCAGCAGATACGCAGTATTTT. This encodes CAIIPADTQYF.

The gene calls are TRBV30 and TRBJ2-1; tentatively, D is TRBD1 (5 bases). The CDR3 contains 13 residues. Looked up from germline, CDR1 is GTSNPN and CDR2 is SVGIG (reference sequence). Trimming pared 0 bases from V and 6 bases from J, leaving 9 bases between. CDR3 amino acids: CAWSVGRVNEQFF. CDR3 sequence (DNA): TGTGCCTGGAGTGTGGGCAGGGTCAATGAGCAGTTCTTC.

V and J are TRBV10-3 and TRBJ1-1; tentative D call: TRBD1 (5 bases). Per germline, CDR1 ENHRY and CDR2 SYGVKD. V shed 0 bases and J shed 3 bases, with 11 bases lying between them. The CDR3 length is 15 residues. Written as DNA, the CDR3 is TGTGCCATCAGTGAGTCGGGGGGACGGGACACTGAAGCTTTCTTT. Amino acids: CAISESGGRDTEAFF.

The chain joins TRBV7-2 to TRBJ1-2; 9 bases are shared with TRBD1. Germline V gene data show CDR1 as SGHTA and CDR2 as FQGNSA. V was pared by 5 bases and J by 8 bases, with 9 bases of the junction left unmatched. CDR3 size: 14 residues. This CDR3 reads CASSIQGASGGYTF. The CDR3 coding sequence is TGTGCCAGCAGCATACAGGGGGCGTCCGGCGGCTACACCTTC. Full variable domain (outside the CDR3, taken from reference TRBV7-2 and TRBJ1-2): GAGVSQSPSNKVTEKGKDVELRCDPISGHTALYWYRQSLGQGLEFLIYFQGNSAPDKSGLPSDRFSAERTGGSVSTLTIQRTQQEDSAVYLCASSIQGASGGYTFGSGTRLTVV.

This sequence joins TRBV25-1 and TRBJ2-5; 11 bases line up with TRBD2. This CDR3 spans 13 amino acids. Looked up from germline, CDR1 is MGHDK and CDR2 is SYGVNS. With V trimmed by 6 bases and J by 5 bases, 2 bases remained unmatched. The CDR3 spells CASSASGGETQYF. CDR3 nucleotides: TGTGCCAGCAGCGCTAGCGGGGGGGAGACCCAGTACTTC.

This chain joins TRBV6-5 and TRBJ1-1; perhaps TRBD1 as D (5 bases). The CDR3 contains 11 residues. Germline CDR1 reads MNHEY; CDR2 reads SVGAGI. V was clipped by 6 bases and J by 11 bases, with 13 bases between them. The DNA for the CDR3 is TGTGCCAGCAGCCTCTCAGGGTATGCTTTCTTT. It yields the protein CASSLSGYAFF.

This chain links TRBV4-1 with TRBJ2-4; D gene uncertain. This CDR3 is 16 amino acids long. The germline V and J ends were trimmed by 0 bases and 0 bases, with 9 bases remaining between them. CDR1 MGHRA and CDR2 YSYEKL come from the germline V gene. CDR3 nucleotides: TGCGCCAGCAGCCAAGAGCACGAACTAGCCAAAAACATTCAGTACTTC. Its protein product is CASSQEHELAKNIQYF.

The genes are TRBV12-5 and TRBJ2-7, with 7 bases aligning to TRBD1. After removal of 2 bases from V and 3 bases from J, the junction contained 19 bases not matched to a gene. Germline CDR1 LGHNT, CDR2 FRNRAP. The CDR3 is 19 residues long. The CDR3 reads CASGLTIGQELLSNYEQYF. CDR3 DNA sequence: TGTGCTAGTGGTTTGACGATCGGACAGGAGCTCCTTTCAAACTACGAGCAGTACTTC.

This clone was seen a handful of times. The genes are TRBV29-1 and TRBJ2-7, with D hard to call. Germline V gene data show CDR1 as SQVTM and CDR2 as ANQGSEA. This CDR3 has 10 residues. V dropped 3 bases and J dropped 5 bases, with 5 bases sitting between them. The CDR3 is CSVETNEQYF. CDR3 in DNA: TGCAGCGTTGAGACGAACGAGCAGTACTTC.

CDR3 loop: CASSLASGGITDTQYF. The CDR3 coding sequence is TGTGCCAGCAGCTTGGCTAGCGGGGGGATCACAGATACGCAGTATTTT. The chain has TRBV5-4 and TRBJ2-3, with TRBD2 matching over 11 bases. The CDR3 length is 16 residues. The germline V gene has CDR1 SGHNT and CDR2 YYREEE (reference sequence). Trimming at V came to 0 bases and at J to 2 bases, leaving 2 bases not matched to a gene.

The chain recombines TRBV7-6 with TRBJ2-5; possible D gene TRBD2, 5 bases. CDR3 length: 16 residues. V dropped 1 base and J dropped 1 base, with 13 bases sitting between them. In germline, CDR1 is SGHVS, CDR2 FNYEAQ. The CDR3 coding sequence is TGTGCCAGCAGCTTAGGGAGGTTAGTCTCCCAAGAGACCCAGTACTTC. Residues: CASSLGRLVSQETQYF.

Turning to this clone: Within the sample, other DNA sequences also encode this same CDR3. The CDR3 DNA is TGCGCCAGCAGCTTAACAGGGGATAGCAATCAGCCCCAGCATTTT. Amino acids: CASSLTGDSNQPQHF. The J gene is TRBJ1-5, the V gene TRBV5-1; 7 bases map to TRBD1. The CDR3 sequence is 15 residues long. V lost 2 bases to trimming and J lost 0 bases; unmatched junction nucleotides: 2. Germline CDR1 SGHRS, CDR2 YFSETQ.

The rearrangement links TRBV4-2 to TRBJ2-2, with TRBD2 matching 9 bases. V was pared by 2 bases and J by 2 bases, with 0 bases of the junction left unmatched. The CDR3 covers 15 residues. Germline-derived CDR1 and CDR2 are LGHNA and YNFKEQ. CDR3 bases: TGTGCCAGCAGCCAACTAGCGGGAAACACCGGGGAGCTGTTTTTT. It specifies CASSQLAGNTGELFF.

J is TRBJ1-2 and V is TRBV7-3; D may be TRBD1 (5 bases). The germline gives CDR1 SGHTA, CDR2 FQGTGA. The CDR3 length is 12 residues. Trimming took 5 bases from V and 8 from J, leaving 12 bases between them. The DNA for the CDR3 is TGTGCCAGCAGCGGAGACAGAGAAGGCTACACCTTC. The encoded protein is CASSGDREGYTF.